Listed here is a single T cell receptor (beta chain). The V gene lost 7 bases and the J gene lost 5 bases, with 11 bases spanning the gap. CDR1 SNHLY and CDR2 FYNNEI come from the germline V gene. This CDR3 has 13 residues. The data belong to a study of T cell changes during pregnancy in multiple sclerosis. Some clones are missing from TCRdb's copy, which holds only in-frame ones; the method was immunoSEQ multiplex PCR. The sample has about 42,000 clones, 96% seen once. The chain links TRBV2 to TRBJ1-4, with D maybe TRBD1 (6 bases). Material: peripheral blood, obtained in the second trimester of pregnancy. This TCR was sampled from a female donor with multiple sclerosis, enrolled in a pregnancy study. Here the CDR3 DNA reads TGTGCCAGCAAGGCGGGGGCGAATGAAAAACTGTTTTTT. Translation gives CASKAGANEKLFF. The full variable domain, in which reference TRBV2 and TRBJ1-4 provide the parts outside the CDR3, is EPEVTQTPSHQVTQMGQEVILRCVPISNHLYFYWYRQILGQKVEFLVSFYNNEISEKSEIFDDQFSVERPDGSNFTLKIRSTKLEDSAMYFCASKAGANEKLFFGSGTQLSVL.